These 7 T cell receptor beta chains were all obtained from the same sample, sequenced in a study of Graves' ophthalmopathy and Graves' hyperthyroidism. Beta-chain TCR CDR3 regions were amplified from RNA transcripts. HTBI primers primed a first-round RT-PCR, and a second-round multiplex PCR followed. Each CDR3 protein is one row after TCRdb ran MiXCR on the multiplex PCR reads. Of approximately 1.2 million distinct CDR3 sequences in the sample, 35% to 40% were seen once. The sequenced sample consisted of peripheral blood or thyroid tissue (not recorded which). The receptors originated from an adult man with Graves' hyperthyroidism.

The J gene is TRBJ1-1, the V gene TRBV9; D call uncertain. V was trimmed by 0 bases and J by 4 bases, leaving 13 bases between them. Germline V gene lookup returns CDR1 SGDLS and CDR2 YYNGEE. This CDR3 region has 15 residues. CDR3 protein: CASSVDGRAGTEAFF. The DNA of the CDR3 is TGTGCCAGCAGCGTAGACGGGCGGGCGGGCACTGAAGCTTTCTTT.

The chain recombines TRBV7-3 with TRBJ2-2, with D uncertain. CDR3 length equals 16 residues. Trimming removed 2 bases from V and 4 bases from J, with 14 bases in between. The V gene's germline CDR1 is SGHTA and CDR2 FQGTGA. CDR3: CASSLSPAVGTGELFF. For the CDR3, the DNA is TGTGCCAGCAGCTTATCCCCCGCGGTTGGCACCGGGGAGCTGTTTTTT.

CDR3 nucleotide sequence: TGCAGCGCCGTTTTGGGTCCCGCTGAAGCTTTCTTT. Translated, it gives CSAVLGPAEAFF. V is TRBV29-1 and J is TRBJ1-1; D uncertain. Germline CDR1 SQVTM, CDR2 ANQGSEA. The germline V and J ends were trimmed by 7 bases and 6 bases, with 15 bases remaining between them. The CDR3 is 12 residues long.

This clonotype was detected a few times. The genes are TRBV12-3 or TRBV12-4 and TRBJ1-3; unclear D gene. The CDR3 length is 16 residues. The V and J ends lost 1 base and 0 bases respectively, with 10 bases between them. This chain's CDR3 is CASSLGEVISGNTIYF. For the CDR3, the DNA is TGTGCCAGCAGTTTAGGGGAGGTAATCTCTGGAAACACCATATATTTT.

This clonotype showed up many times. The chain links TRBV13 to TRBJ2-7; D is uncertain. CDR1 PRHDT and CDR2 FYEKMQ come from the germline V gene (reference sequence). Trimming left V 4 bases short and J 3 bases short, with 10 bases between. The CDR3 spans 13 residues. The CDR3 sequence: CASSSNALYEQYF. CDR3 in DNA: TGTGCCAGCAGCTCGAATGCCCTCTACGAGCAGTACTTC.

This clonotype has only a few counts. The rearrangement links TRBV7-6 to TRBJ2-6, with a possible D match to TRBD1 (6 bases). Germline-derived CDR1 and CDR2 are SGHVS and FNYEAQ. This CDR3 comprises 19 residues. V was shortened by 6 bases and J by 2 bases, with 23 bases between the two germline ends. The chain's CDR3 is CASSSPPGRGGPGANVLTF. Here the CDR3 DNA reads TGTGCCAGCAGTTCCCCACCCGGCAGGGGTGGACCTGGGGCCAACGTCCTGACTTTC.

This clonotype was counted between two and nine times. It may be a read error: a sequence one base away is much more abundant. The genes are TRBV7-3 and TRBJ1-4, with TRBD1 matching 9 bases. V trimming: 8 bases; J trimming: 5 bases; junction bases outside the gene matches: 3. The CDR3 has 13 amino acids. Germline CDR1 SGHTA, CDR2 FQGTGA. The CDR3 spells CASGDRANEKLFF. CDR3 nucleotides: TGTGCCAGCGGGGACAGGGCAAATGAAAAACTGTTTTTT.